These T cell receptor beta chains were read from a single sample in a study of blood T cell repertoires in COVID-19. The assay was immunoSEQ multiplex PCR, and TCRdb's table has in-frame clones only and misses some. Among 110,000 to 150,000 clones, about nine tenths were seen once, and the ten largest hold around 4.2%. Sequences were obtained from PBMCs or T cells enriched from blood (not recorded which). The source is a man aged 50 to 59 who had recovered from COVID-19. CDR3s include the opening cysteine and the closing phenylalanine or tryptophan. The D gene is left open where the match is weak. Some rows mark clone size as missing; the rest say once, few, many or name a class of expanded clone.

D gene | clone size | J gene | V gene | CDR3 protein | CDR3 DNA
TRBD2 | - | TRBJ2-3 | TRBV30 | CAWAGTSGNTDTQYF | TGTGCCTGGGCCGGGACTAGCGGGAACACAGATACGCAGTATTTT
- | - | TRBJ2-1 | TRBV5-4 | CASSLLGAPLEDNEQFF | TGTGCCAGCAGCTTGTTGGGGGCGCCACTGGAGGACAATGAGCAGTTCTTC
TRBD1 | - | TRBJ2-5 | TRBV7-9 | CASSRGTAQETQYF | TGTGCCAGCAGCCGAGGGACAGCCCAAGAGACCCAGTACTTC
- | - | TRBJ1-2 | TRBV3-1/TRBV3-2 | CASSQDRFYGYTF | TGTGCCAGCAGCCAGGACAGATTCTATGGCTACACCTTC
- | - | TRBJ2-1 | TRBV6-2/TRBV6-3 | CASSYLMSANEQFF | TGTGCCAGCAGTTACCTGATGAGTGCCAATGAGCAGTTCTTC
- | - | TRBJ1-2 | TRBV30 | CAWSGQYAYGYTF | TGTGCCTGGAGCGGACAGTACGCCTATGGCTACACCTTC
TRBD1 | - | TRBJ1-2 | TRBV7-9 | CASSFVDRVYGYTF | TGTGCCAGCAGCTTCGTGGACAGGGTCTATGGCTACACCTTC
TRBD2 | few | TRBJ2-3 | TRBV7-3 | CASSLTGTSLQYF | TGTGCCAGCAGCTTAACCGGGACTAGTCTTCAGTATTTT
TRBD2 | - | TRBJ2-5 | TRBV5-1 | CASSLLAGGETQYF | TGCGCCAGCAGCTTACTAGCGGGAGGGGAGACCCAGTACTTC
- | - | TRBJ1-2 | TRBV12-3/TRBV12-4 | CASKSDFDYGYTF | TGTGCCAGCAAGTCGGACTTTGACTATGGCTACACCTTC
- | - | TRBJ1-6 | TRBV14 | CASSQRGPLHF | TGTGCCAGCAGCCAAAGAGGACCCCTCCACTTT
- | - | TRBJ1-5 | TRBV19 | CASGRPMSNQPQHF | TGTGCCAGTGGGAGGCCTATGAGCAATCAGCCCCAGCATTTT
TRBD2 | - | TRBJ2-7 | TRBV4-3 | CASSQEPPTTSGYAYEQYF | TGCGCCAGCAGCCAAGAACCCCCAACTACTAGCGGATATGCCTACGAGCAGTACTTC
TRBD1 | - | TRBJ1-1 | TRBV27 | CASSFISGGANTEAFF | TGTGCCAGCAGTTTTATATCAGGGGGCGCGAACACTGAAGCTTTCTTT
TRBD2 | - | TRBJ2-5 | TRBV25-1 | CASRGWGGETQYF | TGTGCCAGCAGAGGATGGGGGGGGGAGACCCAGTACTTC
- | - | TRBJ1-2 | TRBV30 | CAWSGLTSGGYTF | TGTGCCTGGAGTGGTTTGACCTCGGGGGGCTACACCTTC
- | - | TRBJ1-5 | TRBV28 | CASRLGGAGQPQHF | TGTGCCAGCAGACTCGGGGGGGCTGGTCAGCCCCAGCATTTT
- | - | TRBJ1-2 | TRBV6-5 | CASSLGRAGGYTF | TGTGCCAGCAGTTTGGGCAGGGCCGGTGGCTACACCTTC
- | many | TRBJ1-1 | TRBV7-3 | CASSTGHNTEAFF | TGTGCCAGCAGCACGGGACATAACACTGAAGCTTTCTTT
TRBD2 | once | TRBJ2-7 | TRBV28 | CASSSLWTSGVNPYEQYF | TGTGCCAGCAGTTCCCTCTGGACTAGCGGGGTTAATCCCTACGAGCAGTACTTC
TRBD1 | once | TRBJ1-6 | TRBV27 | CASWALRGQDSPLHF | TGTGCCAGCTGGGCCCTCAGGGGGCAGGATTCACCCCTCCACTTT
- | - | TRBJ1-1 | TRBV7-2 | CASSSYRVISEAFF | TGTGCCAGCAGCTCTTACAGGGTTATCTCTGAAGCTTTCTTT
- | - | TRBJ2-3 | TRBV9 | CASSVSVKPTDTQYF | TGTGCCAGCAGCGTGTCGGTTAAACCCACAGATACGCAGTATTTT